Below are 26 T cell receptor beta chains sequenced from a single sample in a study of siplizumab effects on memory and regulatory T cells. The assay was immunoSEQ multiplex PCR, and TCRdb's table has in-frame clones only and misses some. The repertoire holds about 120,000 clones, less than 95% seen once, with under 2% in the top ten. Sequenced: non-Treg CD4+ T cells sorted from blood. The receptor source for this set is a human donor in good health.

The V call is TRBV5-1, the J call TRBJ1-2; 10 bases fit TRBD1. Germline V lookup: CDR1 SGHRS, CDR2 YFSETQ. The CDR3 has 16 amino acids. The V segment lost 3 bases and the J segment 7 bases; nucleotides outside the gene matches: 12. Here the CDR3 reads CASSSEPDRGRFGYTF. The CDR3 DNA reads as TGCGCCAGCAGCTCCGAGCCCGACAGGGGGCGCTTTGGCTACACCTTC. The entire variable domain, with the rest obtained from reference TRBV5-1 and TRBJ1-2, is as follows: KAGVTQTPRYLIKTRGQQVTLSCSPISGHRSVSWYQQTPGQGLQFLFEYFSETQRNKGNFPGRFSGRQFSNSRSEMNVSTLELGDSALYLCASSSEPDRGRFGYTFGSGTRLTVV.

The chain links TRBV7-9 to TRBJ2-3; TRBD2 might be the D (5 bases). CDR3 length: 14 residues. Germline assignment: CDR1 SEHNR and CDR2 FQNEAQ (reference sequence). V lost 5 bases and J 6 bases, leaving 15 bases between the germline ends. CDR3 sequence reads: CASSQRSEADTQYF. The CDR3 coding sequence is TGTGCCAGCAGCCAGCGGTCGGAGGCCGATACGCAGTATTTT. The full variable domain, rest sourced from reference TRBV7-9 and TRBJ2-3, is DTGVSQNPRHKITKRGQNVTFRCDPISEHNRLYWYRQTLGQGPEFLTYFQNEAQLEKSRLLSDRFSAERPKGSFSTLEIQRTEQGDSAMYLCASSQRSEADTQYFGPGTRLTVL.

The chain is built from TRBV5-1 and TRBJ2-1; D call uncertain. Between the trimmed V and J ends, which lost 2 bases and 11 bases, there was a span of 8 bases. Germline V gives CDR1 SGHRS, CDR2 YFSETQ. This CDR3 has 11 amino acids. Here the CDR3 DNA reads TGCGCCAGCAGCTTCTCGACCCAGCAGTTCTTC. Its protein is CASSFSTQQFF. The full variable domain, its missing parts supplied by reference TRBV5-1 and TRBJ2-1, is KAGVTQTPRYLIKTRGQQVTLSCSPISGHRSVSWYQQTPGQGLQFLFEYFSETQRNKGNFPGRFSGRQFSNSRSEMNVSTLELGDSALYLCASSFSTQQFFGPGTRLTVL.

The chain has TRBV5-6 and TRBJ1-4; tentative D call: TRBD1 (6 bases). Germline CDR1 reads SGHDT; CDR2 reads YYEEEE. The length of the CDR3 is 14 residues. Trimming pared 1 base from V and 7 bases from J, leaving 11 bases between. The DNA for the CDR3 is TGTGCCAGCAGCTTGCGGGGGCCGGGTGAAAAACTGTTTTTT. It specifies CASSLRGPGEKLFF.

This clone was seen only once. The V call is TRBV9, the J call TRBJ2-5, with D perhaps TRBD2 (5 bases). The V gene lost 0 bases and the J gene lost 5 bases, with 8 bases spanning the gap. This CDR3 region has 13 residues. In germline, CDR1 is SGDLS, CDR2 YYNGEE. The CDR3 DNA is TGTGCCAGCAGCGTAGGCGGGTGGGAGACCCAGTACTTC. Protein product: CASSVGGWETQYF.

This rearrangement joins TRBV7-7 to TRBJ2-7; D possibly corresponds to TRBD1 (5 bases). This CDR3 has 13 amino acids. With 4 bases removed from V and 2 bases from J, the gap between germline ends came to 9 bases. Germline loops: CDR1 SSHAT, CDR2 FNYEAQ (reference sequence). The CDR3 nucleotides are TGTGCCAGCAGCTCAGGGTACACCTACGAGCAGTACTTC. Translating it yields CASSSGYTYEQYF.

The gene calls are TRBV2 and TRBJ1-1; tentatively, D is TRBD1 (5 bases). Germline loops: CDR1 SNHLY, CDR2 FYNNEI. This CDR3 region has 14 residues. V was clipped by 6 bases and J by 5 bases, with 16 bases between them. The CDR3 protein is CASRNRLVTTEAFF. In nucleotides, the CDR3 is TGTGCCAGCAGGAACAGGCTTGTCACGACTGAAGCTTTCTTT.

The genes are TRBV19 and TRBJ1-2, with D possibly being TRBD1 (6 bases). There are 13 residues in the CDR3. CDR1 and CDR2 (germline): LNHDA, SQIVND (reference sequence). The V gene lost 5 bases and the J gene lost 10 bases, with 17 bases spanning the gap. The CDR3 coding sequence is TGTGCCAGTAGTGGCAGGGACACAGGAACCTACACCTTC. It yields the protein CASSGRDTGTYTF.

The chain is built from TRBV18 and TRBJ1-5, with 12 bases aligning to TRBD1. V lost 0 bases to trimming and J lost 5 bases; unmatched junction nucleotides: 5. Germline CDR1 and CDR2: KGHSH and LQKENI. This CDR3 spans 17 amino acids. The CDR3: CASSPPGTGGSYQPQHF. Written as DNA, the CDR3 is TGTGCCAGCTCACCACCTGGGACAGGGGGCTCTTATCAGCCCCAGCATTTT.

The chain links TRBV27 to TRBJ2-1; TRBD1 agrees at 7 bases. The junction had 9 bases not matched to a gene; V was cut back by 2 bases and J by 5 bases. The CDR3 consists of 16 residues. Germline V gene lookup returns CDR1 MNHEY and CDR2 SMNVEV (reference sequence). The CDR3 sequence: CASSLRFGTVNNEQFF. The CDR3 nucleotides read TGTGCCAGCAGTTTAAGGTTTGGGACAGTTAACAATGAGCAGTTCTTC.

J is TRBJ1-1 and V is TRBV18; D not certain. Germline assignment: CDR1 KGHSH and CDR2 LQKENI. The length of the CDR3 is 15 residues. Deletions cut 3 bases from V and 4 bases from J, with 15 bases between. CDR3 residues: CASSPGPLGGTEAFF. The CDR3 nucleotides are TGTGCCAGCTCACCCGGACCGCTCGGTGGCACTGAAGCTTTCTTT. Drawing the rest from reference TRBV18 and TRBJ1-1, the complete variable domain is NAGVMQNPRHLVRRRGQEARLRCSPMKGHSHVYWYRQLPEEGLKFMVYLQKENIIDESGMPKERFSAEFPKEGPSILRIQQVVRGDSAAYFCASSPGPLGGTEAFFGQGTRLTVV.

This sequence joins TRBV5-4 and TRBJ1-2; D may be TRBD1 (6 bases). Germline V CDR1 and CDR2: SGHNT, YYREEE (reference sequence). Trimming pared 0 bases from V and 3 bases from J, leaving 9 bases between. This CDR3 contains 14 residues. The chain's CDR3 is CASSLGGQDYGYTF. CDR3 nucleotide sequence: TGTGCCAGCAGCTTGGGGGGGCAGGACTATGGCTACACCTTC.

This clone came up once. This chain connects TRBV27 to TRBJ2-1; TRBD2 matches 8 bases. Germline V gene sequence: CDR1 MNHEY, CDR2 SMNVEV (reference sequence). The CDR3 extends over 15 amino acids. The junction had 5 bases not matched to a gene; V was cut back by 6 bases and J by 1 base. The CDR3 sequence is CASSRGGRSYNEQFF. CDR3 nucleotides: TGTGCCAGCAGCCGGGGGGGCCGATCCTACAATGAGCAGTTCTTC.

This clone occurred once. The chain uses TRBV5-1 and TRBJ2-7; 8 bases match TRBD1. Germline loops: CDR1 SGHRS, CDR2 YFSETQ. Trimming cost V 4 bases and J 5 bases; bases outside gene matches: 8. The length of the CDR3 is 14 residues. CDR3 loop: CASSPGQGWDEQYF. The CDR3 region has the DNA TGCGCCAGCAGCCCCGGACAGGGTTGGGACGAGCAGTACTTC.

The gene calls are TRBV19 and TRBJ2-5, with D possibly being TRBD2 (5 bases). CDR3 length: 14 amino acids. Germline CDR1 is LNHDA and CDR2 is SQIVND (reference sequence). Trimming took off 2 bases at V and 2 bases at J, with 9 bases between the two ends. In DNA form, the CDR3 reads TGTGCCAGTAGTATAACTAGTCAGCAAGAGACCCAGTACTTC. Translated, it gives CASSITSQQETQYF.

In DNA form, the CDR3 reads TGTGCCAGCAGCTTAACAGGGTTGAACACTGAAGCTTTCTTT. Its protein is CASSLTGLNTEAFF. J is TRBJ1-1 and V is TRBV7-9, with D possibly TRBD1 on 6 matching bases. Per the germline V gene, CDR1 is SEHNR and CDR2 is FQNEAQ (reference sequence). The CDR3 loop spans 14 amino acids. The V end lost 2 bases, the J end lost 0 bases, and 7 bases lay between the germline ends.

The J gene is TRBJ2-2, the V gene TRBV15; D is unresolved. Looked up from germline, CDR1 is LNHNV and CDR2 is YYDKDF (reference sequence). The length of the CDR3 is 16 residues. V was cut by 0 bases and J by 6 bases, with 14 bases left in between. This chain's CDR3 is CATSRDIPHGSGELFF. In nucleotides, the CDR3 is TGTGCCACCAGCAGAGATATCCCACATGGATCCGGGGAGCTGTTTTTT.

V gene TRBV6-5 combines with J gene TRBJ2-3, with 13 bases that match TRBD2. CDR1 and CDR2 (germline): MNHEY, SVGAGI. V lost 6 bases to trimming and J lost 5 bases; unmatched junction nucleotides: 5. The CDR3 covers 15 residues. CDR3 loop: CASRRTSGSQDTQYF. CDR3 sequence (DNA): TGTGCCAGCAGGAGGACTAGCGGGAGCCAAGATACGCAGTATTTT.

V gene TRBV5-1 combines with J gene TRBJ1-1, with D tentatively TRBD1 (5 bases). Deletions cut 1 base from V and 1 base from J, with 8 bases between. The CDR3 length is 14 residues. Germline V lookup: CDR1 SGHRS, CDR2 YFSETQ. This CDR3 is CASSLMGTNTEAFF. DNA for the CDR3: TGCGCCAGCAGCTTGATGGGGACGAACACTGAAGCTTTCTTT.

The chain employs TRBV4-1 and TRBJ1-2; D not certain. This CDR3 contains 11 residues. CDR1 is MGHRA and CDR2 is YSYEKL in the germline V gene. The V and J ends lost 4 bases and 5 bases respectively, with 5 bases between them. CDR3: CASSLGYGYTF. As DNA, the CDR3 is TGCGCCAGCAGCCTTGGGTATGGCTACACCTTC.

V gene TRBV4-2 combines with J gene TRBJ2-3; 9 bases are a match to TRBD2. The germline CDR1 and CDR2 sequences are LGHNA and YNFKEQ. V lost 3 bases, J lost 6 bases, and 10 bases stayed unmatched. This CDR3 has 16 residues. In DNA, the CDR3 is TGTGCCAGCAGCCAGTTATCCCTAGCGGGACTGGATACGCAGTATTTT. Translating gives CASSQLSLAGLDTQYF.

The rearrangement joins TRBV7-9 to TRBJ1-3; D ambiguous. This CDR3 has 17 residues. Germline V gene lookup returns CDR1 SEHNR and CDR2 FQNEAQ (reference sequence). V lost 3 bases to trimming and J lost 0 bases, with 15 bases between them. CDR3 in DNA: TGTGCCAGCAGCTTCCGTGGGTCGGCAGGCTCTGGAAACACCATATATTTT. Encoded protein: CASSFRGSAGSGNTIYF.

V gene TRBV21-1 combines with J gene TRBJ1-5. TRBV21-1 is tagged as a pseudogene. The CDR3 spans 16 residues. The CDR3 nucleotides are TGTGCCAGCAGCAAAGAGGGGGGACAAGGGCTTCAGCCCCAGCATTTT. Its translation: CASSKEGGQGLQPQHF.

The J gene is TRBJ2-3, the V gene TRBV19; 8 bases match TRBD1. From germline, CDR1 is LNHDA and CDR2 SQIVND (reference sequence). V shed 4 bases, J shed 1 base, and the junction held 7 bases outside the gene matches. The CDR3 spans 16 residues. CDR3: CASSTGQGRGTDTQYF. As DNA, the CDR3 is TGTGCCAGTAGTACAGGACAGGGAAGGGGCACAGATACGCAGTATTTT.

V is TRBV5-4 and J is TRBJ2-2; D is undetermined. The CDR3 loop spans 13 amino acids. CDR1 is SGHNT and CDR2 is YYREEE in the germline V gene (reference sequence). Trimming pared 4 bases from V and 4 bases from J, leaving 8 bases between. The CDR3 loop reads CASSPWGTGELFF. CDR3 nucleotides: TGTGCCAGCAGCCCCTGGGGCACCGGGGAGCTGTTTTTT.

The DNA for the CDR3 is TGTGCCAGCAGCTTCCCTTTTGGAGGAGGATATTTT. This sequence encodes CASSFPFGGGYF. V usage is TRBV5-7 and J usage is TRBJ1-3; D remains unclear. TRBV5-7 carries the ORF label, with uncertain function. The V gene lost 2 bases and the J gene lost 15 bases, with 15 bases spanning the gap. There are 12 residues in the CDR3.